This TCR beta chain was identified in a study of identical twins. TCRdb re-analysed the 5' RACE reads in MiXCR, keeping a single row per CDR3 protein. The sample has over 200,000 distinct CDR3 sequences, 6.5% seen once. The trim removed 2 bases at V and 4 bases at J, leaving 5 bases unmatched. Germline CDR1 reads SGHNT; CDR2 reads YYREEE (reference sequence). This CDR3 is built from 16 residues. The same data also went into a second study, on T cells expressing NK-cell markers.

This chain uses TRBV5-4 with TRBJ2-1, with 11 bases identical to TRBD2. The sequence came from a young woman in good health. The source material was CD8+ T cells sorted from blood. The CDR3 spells CASSFLTSGSYNEQFF. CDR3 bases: TGTGCCAGCAGCTTTTTAACTAGCGGGAGTTACAATGAGCAGTTCTTC. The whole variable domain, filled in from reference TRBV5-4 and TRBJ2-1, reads ETGVTQSPTHLIKTRGQQVTLRCSSQSGHNTVSWYQQALGQGPQFIFQYYREEENGRGNFPPRFSGLQFPNYSSELNVNALELDDSALYLCASSFLTSGSYNEQFFGPGTRLTVL.